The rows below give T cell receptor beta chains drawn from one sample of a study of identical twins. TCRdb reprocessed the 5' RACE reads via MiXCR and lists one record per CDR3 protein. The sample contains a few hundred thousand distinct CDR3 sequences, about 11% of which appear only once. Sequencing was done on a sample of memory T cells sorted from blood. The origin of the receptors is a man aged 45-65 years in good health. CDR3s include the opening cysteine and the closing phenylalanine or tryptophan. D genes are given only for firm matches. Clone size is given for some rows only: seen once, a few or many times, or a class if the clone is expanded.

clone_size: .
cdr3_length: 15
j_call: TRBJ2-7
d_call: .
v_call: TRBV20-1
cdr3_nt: TGCAGTGCTAGAGATCACGCGGGACGGGTTTACGAGCAGTACTTC
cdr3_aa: CSARDHAGRVYEQYF

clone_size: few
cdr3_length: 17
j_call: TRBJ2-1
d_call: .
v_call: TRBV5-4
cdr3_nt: TGTGCCAGCAGCCCACCCAGGGGGCGGGGGGAAGAAAATGAGCAGTTCTTC
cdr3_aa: CASSPPRGRGEENEQFF

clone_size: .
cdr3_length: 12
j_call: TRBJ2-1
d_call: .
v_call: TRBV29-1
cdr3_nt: TGCAGCGTCTCGGTGACTCATCAGGGGCAGTTCTTC
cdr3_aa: CSVSVTHQGQFF

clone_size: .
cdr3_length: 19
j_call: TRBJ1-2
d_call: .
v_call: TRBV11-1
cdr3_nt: TGTGCCAGCAGCTTAGTAGGCCGGGGCTCAAAAGATTTCGTATATGGCTACACCTTC
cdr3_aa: CASSLVGRGSKDFVYGYTF

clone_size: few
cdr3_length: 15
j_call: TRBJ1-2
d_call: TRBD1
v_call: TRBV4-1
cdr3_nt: TGCGCCAGCAGCCCGGGACAGCTAACTAACTATGGCTACACCTTC
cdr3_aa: CASSPGQLTNYGYTF

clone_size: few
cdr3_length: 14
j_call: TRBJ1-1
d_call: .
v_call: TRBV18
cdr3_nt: TGTGCCAGCTCACCAACAGGAAGGGGCACTGAAGCTTTCTTT
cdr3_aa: CASSPTGRGTEAFF

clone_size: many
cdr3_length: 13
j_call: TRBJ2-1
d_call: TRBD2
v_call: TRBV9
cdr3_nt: TGTGCCAGCACCTCAAGGGCTAGCGGTGAGCAGTTCTTC
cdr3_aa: CASTSRASGEQFF

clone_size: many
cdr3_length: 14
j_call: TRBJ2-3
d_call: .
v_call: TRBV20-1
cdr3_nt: TGCAGTGCTAGAATCACCTCCTTCACAGATACGCAGTATTTT
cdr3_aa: CSARITSFTDTQYF

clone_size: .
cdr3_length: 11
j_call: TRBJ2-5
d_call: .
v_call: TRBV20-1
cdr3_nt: TGCAGTGCTAGGGCTCAAGAGACCCAGTACTTC
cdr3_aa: CSARAQETQYF

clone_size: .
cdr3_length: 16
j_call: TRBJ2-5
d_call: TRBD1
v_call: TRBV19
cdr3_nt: TGTGCCAGTAGCCCTCGGTATTTAAGGGGGCGAGAGACCCAGTACTTC
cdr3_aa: CASSPRYLRGRETQYF

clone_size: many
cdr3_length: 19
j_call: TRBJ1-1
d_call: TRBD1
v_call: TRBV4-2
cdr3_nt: TGTGCCAGCAGCCAAGGTGGGGGGACAGGGGGCGCAATAAGGACTGAAGCTTTCTTT
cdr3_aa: CASSQGGGTGGAIRTEAFF

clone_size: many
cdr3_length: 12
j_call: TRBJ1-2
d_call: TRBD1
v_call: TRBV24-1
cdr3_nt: TGTGCCACCGGGACAGGGGACTATGGCTACACCTTC
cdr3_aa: CATGTGDYGYTF

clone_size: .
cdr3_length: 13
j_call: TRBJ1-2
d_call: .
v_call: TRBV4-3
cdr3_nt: TGCGCCAGCAGCCCCGATGGGAGGGTTGGCTACACCTTC
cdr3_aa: CASSPDGRVGYTF

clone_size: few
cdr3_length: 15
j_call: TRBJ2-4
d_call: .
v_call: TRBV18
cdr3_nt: TGTGCCAGCTCACCAGACTGGGACACCAAAAACATTCAGTACTTC
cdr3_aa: CASSPDWDTKNIQYF

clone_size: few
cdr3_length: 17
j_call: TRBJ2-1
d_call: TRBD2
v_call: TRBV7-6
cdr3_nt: TGTGCCAGCAGCCCCAGGTTCCGGACTAGCGGCCCCTCTGAGCAGTTCTTC
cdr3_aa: CASSPRFRTSGPSEQFF

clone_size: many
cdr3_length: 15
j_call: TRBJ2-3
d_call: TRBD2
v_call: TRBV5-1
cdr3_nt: TGCGCCAGCAGCTTCGGGGGGGCTGTTGCAGATACGCAGTATTTT
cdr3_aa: CASSFGGAVADTQYF

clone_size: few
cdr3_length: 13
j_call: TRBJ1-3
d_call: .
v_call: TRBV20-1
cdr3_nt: TGCAGTGCTAGTGATGGTTCTGGAAACACCATATATTTT
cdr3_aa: CSASDGSGNTIYF

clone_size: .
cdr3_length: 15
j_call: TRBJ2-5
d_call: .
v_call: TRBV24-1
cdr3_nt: TGTGCCACCAGTGGCGTTGCGCCAGCCCCAGAGACCCAGTACTTC
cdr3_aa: CATSGVAPAPETQYF

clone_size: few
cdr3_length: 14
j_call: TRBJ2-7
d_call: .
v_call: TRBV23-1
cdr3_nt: TGCGCCAGCAGTCACGGCTCGGGACCTTACGAGCAGTACTTC
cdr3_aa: CASSHGSGPYEQYF

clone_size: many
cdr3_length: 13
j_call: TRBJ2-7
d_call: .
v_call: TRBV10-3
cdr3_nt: TGTGCCATCACAGTCAGGGGCCCCCACGAGCAGTACTTC
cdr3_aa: CAITVRGPHEQYF

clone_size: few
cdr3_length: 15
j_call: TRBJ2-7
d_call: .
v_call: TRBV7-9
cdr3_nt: TGTGCCAGCAGCACTACAGGCTTAAGGACCTACGAGCAGTACTTC
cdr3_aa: CASSTTGLRTYEQYF

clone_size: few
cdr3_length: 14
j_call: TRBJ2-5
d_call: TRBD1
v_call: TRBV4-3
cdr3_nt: TGCGCCAGCAGCCCCTCGACAGGGTCGGAGACCCAGTACTTC
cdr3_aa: CASSPSTGSETQYF

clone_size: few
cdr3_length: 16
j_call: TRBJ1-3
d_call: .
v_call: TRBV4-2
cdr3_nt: TGTGCCAGCAGCCAAGCGGTGGGGTCCGGGGGAAACACCATATATTTT
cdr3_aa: CASSQAVGSGGNTIYF

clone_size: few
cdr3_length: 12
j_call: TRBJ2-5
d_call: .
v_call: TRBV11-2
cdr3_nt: TGTGCCAGCAGCGTAATGCAAGAGACCCAGTACTTC
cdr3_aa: CASSVMQETQYF

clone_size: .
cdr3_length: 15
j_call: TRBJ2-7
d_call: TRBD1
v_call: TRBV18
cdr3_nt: TGTGCCAGCTCACCTCAGGGACAGGGGATCTACGAGCAGTACTTC
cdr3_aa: CASSPQGQGIYEQYF

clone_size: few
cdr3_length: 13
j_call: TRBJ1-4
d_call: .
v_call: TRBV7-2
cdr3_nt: TGTGCCAGCAGCTTATGGGGTAATGAAAAACTGTTTTTT
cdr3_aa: CASSLWGNEKLFF

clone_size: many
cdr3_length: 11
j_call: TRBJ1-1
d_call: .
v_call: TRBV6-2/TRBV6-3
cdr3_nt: TGTGCCAGCAGCACCGGGACGACAGCTTTCTTT
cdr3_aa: CASSTGTTAFF

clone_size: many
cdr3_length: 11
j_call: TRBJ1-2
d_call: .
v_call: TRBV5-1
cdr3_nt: TGCGCCAGCAGCTTGGGCGGTGGCTACACCTTC
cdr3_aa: CASSLGGGYTF

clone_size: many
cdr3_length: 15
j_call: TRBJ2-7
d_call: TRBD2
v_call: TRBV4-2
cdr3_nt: TGTGCCAGCAGCCAAGAGGCTAGCGGGTACTACGAGCAGTACTTC
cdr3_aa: CASSQEASGYYEQYF

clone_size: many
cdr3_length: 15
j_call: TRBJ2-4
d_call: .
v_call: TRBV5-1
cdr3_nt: TGCGCCAGCAGCTTGGCCGGACAGATCGAAAACATTCAGTACTTC
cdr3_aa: CASSLAGQIENIQYF

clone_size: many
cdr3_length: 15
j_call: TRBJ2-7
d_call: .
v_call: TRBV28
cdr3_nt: TGTGCCAGCAGTCCCTGGACAGTGACCTCCTACGAGCAGTACTTC
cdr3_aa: CASSPWTVTSYEQYF

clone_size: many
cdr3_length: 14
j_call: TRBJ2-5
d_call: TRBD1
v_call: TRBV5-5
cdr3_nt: TGTGCCAGCAGCGAAGGGACAGTACAAGAGACCCAGTACTTC
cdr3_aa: CASSEGTVQETQYF

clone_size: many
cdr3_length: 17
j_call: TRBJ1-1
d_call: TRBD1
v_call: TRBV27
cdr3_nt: TGTGCCAGCAGTCCATACCAGGGGGCCGGCGGGAACACTGAAGCTTTCTTT
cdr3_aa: CASSPYQGAGGNTEAFF

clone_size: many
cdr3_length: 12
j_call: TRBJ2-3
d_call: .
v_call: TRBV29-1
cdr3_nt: TGCAGCGTGAGCCAAGCGGTGGATACGCAGTATTTT
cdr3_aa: CSVSQAVDTQYF

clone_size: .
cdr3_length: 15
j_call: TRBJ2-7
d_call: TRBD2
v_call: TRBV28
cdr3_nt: TGTGCCAGCAGTCCTACCCTTGCGGGAGGGGTTGAGCAGTACTTC
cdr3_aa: CASSPTLAGGVEQYF

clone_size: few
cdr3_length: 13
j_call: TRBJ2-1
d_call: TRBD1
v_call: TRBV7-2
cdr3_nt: TGTGCCAGCAGCTCGGGACAGTACAATGAGCAGTTCTTC
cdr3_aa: CASSSGQYNEQFF

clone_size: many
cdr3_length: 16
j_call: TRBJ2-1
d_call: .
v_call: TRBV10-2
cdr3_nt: TGCGCCAGCACCCCGGCAGACCGCCGTCTTAGGGATGAGCAGTTCTTC
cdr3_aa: CASTPADRRLRDEQFF

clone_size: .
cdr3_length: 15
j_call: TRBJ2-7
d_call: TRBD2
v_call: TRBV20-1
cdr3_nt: TGCAGTGCTAGGGGAGGTAGCGGGGGGTCCTACGAGCAGTACTTC
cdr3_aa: CSARGGSGGSYEQYF

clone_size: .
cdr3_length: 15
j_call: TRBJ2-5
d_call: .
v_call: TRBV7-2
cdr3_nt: TGTGCCAGCAGCTTAAGGATGGGGGGGCTGGAGACCCAGTACTTC
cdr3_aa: CASSLRMGGLETQYF

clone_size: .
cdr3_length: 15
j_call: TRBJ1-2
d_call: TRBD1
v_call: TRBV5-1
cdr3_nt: TGCGCCAGCAGCTTGGGGACAGGGAAAGGCTATGGCTACACCTTC
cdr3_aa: CASSLGTGKGYGYTF

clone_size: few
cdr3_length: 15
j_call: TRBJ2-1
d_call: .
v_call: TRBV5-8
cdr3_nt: TGTGCCAGCAGCTTAGGGATAGCAGCCTACAATGAGCAGTTCTTC
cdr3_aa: CASSLGIAAYNEQFF

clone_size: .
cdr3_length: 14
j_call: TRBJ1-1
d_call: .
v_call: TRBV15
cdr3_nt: TGTGCCACCAGCCGGAGGGGGGGCTCCGCTGAAGCTTTCTTT
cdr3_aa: CATSRRGGSAEAFF

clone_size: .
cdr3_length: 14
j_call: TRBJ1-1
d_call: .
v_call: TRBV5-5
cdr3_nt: TGTGCCAGCACCTTGAGGCAGGCAAACACTGAAGCTTTCTTT
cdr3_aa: CASTLRQANTEAFF

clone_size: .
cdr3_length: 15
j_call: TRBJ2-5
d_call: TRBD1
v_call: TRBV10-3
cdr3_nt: TGTGCCATCAGTGAGACCAGGGGGAGTCGTGAGACCCAGTACTTC
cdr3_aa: CAISETRGSRETQYF

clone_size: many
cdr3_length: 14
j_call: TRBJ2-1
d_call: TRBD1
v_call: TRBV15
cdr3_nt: TGTGCCACCAGCAGGGACGGGACAGACAATGAGCAGTTCTTC
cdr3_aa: CATSRDGTDNEQFF

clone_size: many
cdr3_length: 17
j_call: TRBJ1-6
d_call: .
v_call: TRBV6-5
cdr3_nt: TGTGCCAGCAGTACTACAGGGAAGGGCTCCTATAATTCACCCCTCCACTTT
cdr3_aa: CASSTTGKGSYNSPLHF

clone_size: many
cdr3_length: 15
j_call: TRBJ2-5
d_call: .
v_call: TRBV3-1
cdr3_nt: TGTGCCAGCAGCCCAAGGGGAGGGGGAAAAGGGACCCAGTACTTC
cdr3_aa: CASSPRGGGKGTQYF

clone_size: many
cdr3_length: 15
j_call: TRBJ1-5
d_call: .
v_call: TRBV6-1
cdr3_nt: TGTGCCAGCAGCCGGGACCATAATAGCAATCAGCCCCAGCATTTT
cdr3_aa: CASSRDHNSNQPQHF

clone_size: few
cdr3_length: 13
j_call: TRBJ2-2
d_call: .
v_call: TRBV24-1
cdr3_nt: TGTGCCACCAGCCACCTGAACACCGGGGAGCTGTTTTTT
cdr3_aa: CATSHLNTGELFF

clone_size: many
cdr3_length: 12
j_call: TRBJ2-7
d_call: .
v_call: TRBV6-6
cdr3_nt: TGTGCCAGCAGTTTGACGTTAGCCGAGCAGTACTTC
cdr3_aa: CASSLTLAEQYF

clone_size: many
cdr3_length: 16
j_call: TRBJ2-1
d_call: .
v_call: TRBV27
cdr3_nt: TGTGCCAGCAGTTTGACTGGGGGTCCCCCCTACAATGAGCAGTTCTTC
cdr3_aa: CASSLTGGPPYNEQFF

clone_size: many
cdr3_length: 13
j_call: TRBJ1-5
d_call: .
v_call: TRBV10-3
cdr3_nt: TGTGCCATCAGTGATCAACCGTCCTCGCCCCAGCATTTT
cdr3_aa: CAISDQPSSPQHF

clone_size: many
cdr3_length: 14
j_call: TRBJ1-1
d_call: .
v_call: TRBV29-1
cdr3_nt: TGCAGCGTTGAAGTTAGGGCGTCCGGCACTGAAGCTTTCTTT
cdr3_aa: CSVEVRASGTEAFF

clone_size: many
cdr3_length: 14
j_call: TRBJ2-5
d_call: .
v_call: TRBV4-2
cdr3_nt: TGTGCCAGCAGCCAAGATACTAGCCAAGAGACCCAGTACTTC
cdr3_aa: CASSQDTSQETQYF

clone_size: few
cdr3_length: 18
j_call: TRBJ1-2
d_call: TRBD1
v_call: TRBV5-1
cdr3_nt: TGCGCCAGCAGCTGGGCCGGGACAGGGCCCTCCGCACTGAATGGCTACACCTTC
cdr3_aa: CASSWAGTGPSALNGYTF

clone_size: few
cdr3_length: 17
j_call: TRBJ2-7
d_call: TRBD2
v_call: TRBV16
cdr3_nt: TGTGCCAGCAGCCAATGGCTAGCGGGAGCCGGGGAATCCGAGCAGTACTTC
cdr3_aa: CASSQWLAGAGESEQYF

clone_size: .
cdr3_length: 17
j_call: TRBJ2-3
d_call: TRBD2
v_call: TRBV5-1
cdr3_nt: TGCGCCAGCAGCTTGGGGACTAGCGGGGGGGCGGCAGATACGCAGTATTTT
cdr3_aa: CASSLGTSGGAADTQYF